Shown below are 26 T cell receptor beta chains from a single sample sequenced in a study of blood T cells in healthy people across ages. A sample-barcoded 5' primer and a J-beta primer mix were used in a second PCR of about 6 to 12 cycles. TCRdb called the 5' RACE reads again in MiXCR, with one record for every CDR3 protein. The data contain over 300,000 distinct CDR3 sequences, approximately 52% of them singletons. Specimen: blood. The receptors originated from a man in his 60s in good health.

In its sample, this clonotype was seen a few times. CDR3 nucleotide sequence: TGCAGTGCTAGAGATTTGGGGCTGAAATACAATGAGCAGTTCTTC. It encodes CSARDLGLKYNEQFF. The V call is TRBV20-1, the J call TRBJ2-1; the D gene is possibly TRBD1 (5 bases). Germline values: CDR1 DFQATT, CDR2 SNEGSKA (reference sequence). The V and J ends lost 0 bases and 4 bases respectively, with 13 bases between them. The CDR3 is 15 residues long.

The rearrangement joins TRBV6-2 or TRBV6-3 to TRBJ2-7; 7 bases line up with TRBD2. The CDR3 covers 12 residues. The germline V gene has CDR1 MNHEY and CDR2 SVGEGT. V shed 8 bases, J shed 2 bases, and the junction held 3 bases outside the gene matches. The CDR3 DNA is TGTGCCAGCGGACTAGTCCCCTACGAGCAGTACTTC. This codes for CASGLVPYEQYF.

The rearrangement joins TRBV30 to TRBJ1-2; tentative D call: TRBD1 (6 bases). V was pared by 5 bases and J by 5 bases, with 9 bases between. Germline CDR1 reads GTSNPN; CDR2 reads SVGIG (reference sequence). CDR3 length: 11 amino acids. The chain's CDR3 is CAWGGGYGYTF. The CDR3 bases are TGTGCCTGGGGGGGCGGATATGGCTACACCTTC. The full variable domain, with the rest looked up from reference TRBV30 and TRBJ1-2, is SQTIHQWPATLVQPVGSPLSLECTVEGTSNPNLYWYRQAAGRGLQLLFYSVGIGQISSEVPQNLSASRPQDRQFILSSKKLLLSDSGFYLCAWGGGYGYTFGSGTRLTVV.

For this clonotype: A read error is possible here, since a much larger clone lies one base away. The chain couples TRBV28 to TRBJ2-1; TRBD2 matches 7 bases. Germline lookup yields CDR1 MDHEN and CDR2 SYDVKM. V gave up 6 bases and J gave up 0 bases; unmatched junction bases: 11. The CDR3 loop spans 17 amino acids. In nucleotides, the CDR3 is TGTGCCAGCAGGGCTAATCTAGCGGCTAGCTCCTACAATGAGCAGTTCTTC. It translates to CASRANLAASSYNEQFF.

This CDR3 is CASSWGLAGEFTDTQYF. CDR3 bases: TGTGCCAGCAGCTGGGGACTAGCGGGGGAATTCACAGATACGCAGTATTTT. The chain employs TRBV5-6 and TRBJ2-3, with 14 bases identical to TRBD2. The CDR3 extends over 17 amino acids. Germline CDR1 is SGHDT and CDR2 is YYEEEE. V dropped 3 bases and J dropped 2; count of bases not matched to a gene: 5.

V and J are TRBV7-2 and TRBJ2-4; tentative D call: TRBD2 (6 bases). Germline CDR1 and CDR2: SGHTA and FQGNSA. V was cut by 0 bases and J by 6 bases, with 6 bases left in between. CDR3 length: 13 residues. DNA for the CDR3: TGTGCCAGCAGCTTAGCGGGGGGAAACATTCAGTACTTC. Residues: CASSLAGGNIQYF.

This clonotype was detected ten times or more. The CDR3 sequence: CASSPGTGYYEQYF. The DNA for the CDR3 is TGTGCCAGCAGTCCGGGGACAGGATACTACGAGCAGTACTTC. This chain links TRBV28 with TRBJ2-7; 8 bases are shared with TRBD1. V lost 5 bases and J lost 3; bases outside the gene matches: 6. This CDR3 spans 14 amino acids. From germline, CDR1 is MDHEN and CDR2 SYDVKM.

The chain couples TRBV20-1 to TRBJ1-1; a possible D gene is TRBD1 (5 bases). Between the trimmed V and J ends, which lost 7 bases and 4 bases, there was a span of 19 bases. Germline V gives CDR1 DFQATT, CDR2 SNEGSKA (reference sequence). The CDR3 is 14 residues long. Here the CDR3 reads CSDLRGSLGTEAFF. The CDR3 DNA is TGCAGTGACCTTCGGGGCTCCCTGGGCACTGAAGCTTTCTTT.

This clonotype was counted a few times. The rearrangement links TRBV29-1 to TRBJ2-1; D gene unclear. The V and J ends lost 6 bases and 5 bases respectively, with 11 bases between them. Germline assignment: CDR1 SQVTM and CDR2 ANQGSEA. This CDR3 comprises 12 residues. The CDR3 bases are TGCAGCGTGGCCGGACCAAACAATGAGCAGTTCTTC. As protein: CSVAGPNNEQFF.

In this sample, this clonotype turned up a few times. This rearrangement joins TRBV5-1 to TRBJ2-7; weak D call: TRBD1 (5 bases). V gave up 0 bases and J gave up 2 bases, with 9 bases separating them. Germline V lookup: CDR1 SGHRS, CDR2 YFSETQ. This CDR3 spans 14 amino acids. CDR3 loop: CASSLAGLTYEQYF. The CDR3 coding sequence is TGCGCCAGCAGCTTGGCAGGGCTCACCTACGAGCAGTACTTC.

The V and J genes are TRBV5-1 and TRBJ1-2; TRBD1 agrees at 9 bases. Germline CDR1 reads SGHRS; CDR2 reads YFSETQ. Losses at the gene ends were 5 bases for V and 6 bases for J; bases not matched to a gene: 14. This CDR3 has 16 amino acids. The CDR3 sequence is CASRNRPGQGNDGYTF. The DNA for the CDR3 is TGCGCCAGCAGAAACCGACCGGGACAGGGCAACGATGGCTACACCTTC.

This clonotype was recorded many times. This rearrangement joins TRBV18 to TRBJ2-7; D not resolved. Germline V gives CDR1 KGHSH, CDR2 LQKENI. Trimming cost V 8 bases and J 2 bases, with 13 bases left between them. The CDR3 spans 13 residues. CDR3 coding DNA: TGTGCCAGCAGTCCGGGTCAGACCTACGAGCAGTACTTC. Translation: CASSPGQTYEQYF.

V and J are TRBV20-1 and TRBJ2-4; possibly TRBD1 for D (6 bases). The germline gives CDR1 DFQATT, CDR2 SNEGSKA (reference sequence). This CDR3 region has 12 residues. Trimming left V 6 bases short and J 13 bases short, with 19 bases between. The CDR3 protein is CSAAAGAREQYF. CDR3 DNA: TGCAGTGCCGCCGCAGGGGCGCGTGAGCAGTACTTC.

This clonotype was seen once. The CDR3 protein is CASSKTDSQNGYTF. CDR3 DNA sequence: TGTGCCAGCTCGAAGACGGACAGCCAAAATGGCTACACCTTC. The chain has TRBV18 and TRBJ1-2; maybe TRBD1 (6 bases). V was clipped by 6 bases and J by 6 bases, with 17 bases between them. Germline V lookup: CDR1 KGHSH, CDR2 LQKENI. This CDR3 is 14 amino acids long.

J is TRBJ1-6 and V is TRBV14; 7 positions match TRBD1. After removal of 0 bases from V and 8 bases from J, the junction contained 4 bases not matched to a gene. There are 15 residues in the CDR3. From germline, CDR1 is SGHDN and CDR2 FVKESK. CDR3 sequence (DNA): TGTGCCAGCAGCCAAGATGGGGGACAGTATTCACCCCTCCACTTT. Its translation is CASSQDGGQYSPLHF.

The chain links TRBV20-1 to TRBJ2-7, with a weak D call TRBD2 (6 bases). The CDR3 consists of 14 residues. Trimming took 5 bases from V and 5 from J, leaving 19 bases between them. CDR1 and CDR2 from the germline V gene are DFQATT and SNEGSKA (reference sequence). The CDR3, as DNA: TGCAGTGCTTGGGATAACGGGAGAACCCACGAGCAGTACTTC. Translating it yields CSAWDNGRTHEQYF.

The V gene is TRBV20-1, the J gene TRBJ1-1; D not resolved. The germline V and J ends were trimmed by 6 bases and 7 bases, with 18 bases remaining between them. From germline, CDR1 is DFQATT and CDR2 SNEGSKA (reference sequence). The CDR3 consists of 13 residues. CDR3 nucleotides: TGCAGTGCAGATTTGGGGATAACCAGTGAAGCTTTCTTT. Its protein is CSADLGITSEAFF.

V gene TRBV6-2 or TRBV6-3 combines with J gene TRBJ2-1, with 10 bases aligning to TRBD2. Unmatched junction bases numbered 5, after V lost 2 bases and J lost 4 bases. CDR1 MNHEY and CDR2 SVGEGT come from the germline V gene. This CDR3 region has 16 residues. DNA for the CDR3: TGTGCCAGCAGTTACCCGAGACTAGCGGGTTACAATGAGCAGTTCTTC. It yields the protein CASSYPRLAGYNEQFF.

CDR3 protein: CASGPGQGHNEQFF. CDR3 coding DNA: TGCGCCAGCGGACCGGGACAGGGCCACAATGAGCAGTTCTTC. This chain links TRBV5-1 with TRBJ2-1; 9 positions match TRBD1. Germline V CDR1 and CDR2: SGHRS, YFSETQ. The V segment lost 7 bases and the J segment 5 bases; nucleotides outside the gene matches: 7. CDR3 size: 14 residues.

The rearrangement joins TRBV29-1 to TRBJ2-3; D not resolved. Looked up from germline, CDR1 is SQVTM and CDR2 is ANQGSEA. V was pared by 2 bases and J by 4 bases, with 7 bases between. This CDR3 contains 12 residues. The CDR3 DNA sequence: TGCAGCGTTGAAAGGGATTCAGATACGCAGTATTTT. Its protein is CSVERDSDTQYF.

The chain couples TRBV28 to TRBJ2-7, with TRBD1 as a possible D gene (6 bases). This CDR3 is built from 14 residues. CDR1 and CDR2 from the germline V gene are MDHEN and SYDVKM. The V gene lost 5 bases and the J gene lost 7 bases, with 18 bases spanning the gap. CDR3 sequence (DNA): TGTGCCAGCAGTCTTACAGGGCCCTTAATAGAGCAGTACTTC. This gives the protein CASSLTGPLIEQYF.

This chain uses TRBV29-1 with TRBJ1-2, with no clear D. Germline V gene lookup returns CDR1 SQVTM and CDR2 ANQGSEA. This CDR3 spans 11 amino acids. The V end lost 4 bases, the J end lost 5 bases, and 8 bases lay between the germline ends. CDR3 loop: CSVAHLYGYTF. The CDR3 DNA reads TGCAGCGTTGCGCACCTTTATGGCTACACCTTC.

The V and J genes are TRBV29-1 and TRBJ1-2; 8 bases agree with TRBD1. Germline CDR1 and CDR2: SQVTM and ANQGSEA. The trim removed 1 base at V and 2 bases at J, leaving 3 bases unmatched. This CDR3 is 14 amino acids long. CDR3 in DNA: TGCAGCGTTGAAGGGGGACAGGTGAACTATGGCTACACCTTC. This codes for CSVEGGQVNYGYTF.

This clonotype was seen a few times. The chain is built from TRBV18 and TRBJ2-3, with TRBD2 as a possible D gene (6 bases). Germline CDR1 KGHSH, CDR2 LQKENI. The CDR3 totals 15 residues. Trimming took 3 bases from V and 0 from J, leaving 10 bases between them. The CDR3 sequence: CASSPGTPSTDTQYF. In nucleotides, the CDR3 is TGTGCCAGCTCACCGGGGACTCCTAGCACAGATACGCAGTATTTT.

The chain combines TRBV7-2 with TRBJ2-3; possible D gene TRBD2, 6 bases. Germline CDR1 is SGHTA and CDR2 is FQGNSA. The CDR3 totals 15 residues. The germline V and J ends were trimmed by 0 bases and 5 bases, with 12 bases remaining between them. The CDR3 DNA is TGTGCCAGCAGCTTAGCGCGGGGAGACGGAGATACGCAGTATTTT. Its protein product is CASSLARGDGDTQYF.

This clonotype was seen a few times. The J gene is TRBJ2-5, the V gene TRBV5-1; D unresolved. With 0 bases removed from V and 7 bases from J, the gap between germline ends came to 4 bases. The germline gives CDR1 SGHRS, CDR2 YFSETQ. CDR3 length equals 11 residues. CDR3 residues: CASSLEGTQYF. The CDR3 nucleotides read TGCGCCAGCAGCTTGGAGGGGACCCAGTACTTC.